This T cell receptor (beta chain) was documented in a study of CD8 T cells in ankylosing spondylitis. General study points: Matched ankylosing spondylitis synovial fluid reportedly contained a significantly enriched population of disease-linked clones.

As to this clonotype: Its antigen is undetermined.

Using its own MiXCR run on the 5' RACE reads, TCRdb lists one record per CDR3 protein. Here the sample spans a few hundred thousand distinct CDR3 sequences, around 21% being singletons. Germline loops: CDR1 SGHKS, CDR2 YYEKEE (reference sequence). CDR3 length: 13 residues. Trimming shortened V by 8 bases and J by 7 bases, and 16 bases separated the two germline ends. Input material: blood, either unsorted or a sorted T cell fraction (not recorded which). V is TRBV5-5 and J is TRBJ2-1; D tentatively reads TRBD1 or TRBD2 (5 bases each). The sequence came from a female donor with ankylosing spondylitis or in good health (not recorded which). The CDR3 loop reads CARSPGLRNEQFF. The CDR3 region has the DNA TGTGCCAGGAGCCCGGGGCTAAGGAATGAGCAGTTCTTC.